Each of the 8 T cell receptor beta chains below was sequenced from the same sample in a study of T-cell memory formation after mild COVID-19. TCRdb re-called the 5' RACE reads through MiXCR, storing one row per CDR3 protein. There are about 340,000 distinct CDR3 sequences in the sample; 20% to 25% occur only once, and approximately 22% lies in the top ten. Sample: PBMCs or a T cell subset sorted from them (not recorded which). All receptors derive from a man aged 18 to 29 who had mild COVID-19 (a few samples of this study predate the infection). Cell type and time point are not known.

V usage is TRBV15 and J usage is TRBJ2-1; 12 bases are a match to TRBD2. J gave up 8 bases and V 5 bases, and 4 bases lay outside the gene matches. Germline assignment: CDR1 LNHNV and CDR2 YYDKDF (reference sequence). The CDR3 spans 14 residues. The CDR3 sequence is CATSPSGGGHEQFF. The CDR3 DNA follows: TGTGCCACCAGCCCTAGCGGGGGGGGTCATGAGCAGTTCTTC. The full variable domain, in which reference TRBV15 and TRBJ2-1 provide the parts outside the CDR3, is DAMVIQNPRYQVTQFGKPVTLSCSQTLNHNVMYWYQQKSSQAPKLLFHYYDKDFNNEADTPDNFQSRRPNTSFCFLDIRSPGLGDTAMYLCATSPSGGGHEQFFGPGTRLTVL.

This chain uses TRBV12-3 or TRBV12-4 with TRBJ1-6; weak D call: TRBD1 (6 bases). This CDR3 is 16 amino acids long. The ends were cut back, 6 bases at V and 6 bases at J, with 18 bases in the middle. CDR3 protein: CASRNRAVGGNSPLHF. The CDR3 nucleotides read TGTGCCAGCAGGAACAGGGCAGTGGGGGGTAATTCACCCCTCCACTTT.

This clonotype was recorded many times. DNA of the CDR3: TGTGCCACCAGTGATGCACGGGACAGTCACGGCTACAATGAGCAGTTCTTC. Protein: CATSDARDSHGYNEQFF. The chain combines TRBV24-1 with TRBJ2-1, with 7 bases lining up with TRBD1. This CDR3 region has 17 residues. V lost 3 bases to trimming and J lost 3 bases; unmatched junction nucleotides: 10. CDR1 is KGHDR, CDR2 SFDVKD, per germline.

The chain carries TRBV6-4 and TRBJ1-1; D uncertain. CDR3 length: 14 residues. Germline V lookup: CDR1 MRHNA, CDR2 SNTAGT. V was shortened by 2 bases and J by 4 bases, with 11 bases between the two germline ends. In DNA form, the CDR3 reads TGTGCCAGCAGTGACGGAGTACAAGGCACTGAAGCTTTCTTT. It codes for CASSDGVQGTEAFF.

Only a few counts were recorded for this clonotype. This rearrangement joins TRBV9 to TRBJ1-2; unclear D gene. The CDR3 has 14 amino acids. From germline, CDR1 is SGDLS and CDR2 YYNGEE. Trimming pared 4 bases from V and 1 base from J, leaving 11 bases between. The CDR3 nucleotides are TGTGCCAGCAGCTCCAGCGGGGATAACTATGGCTACACCTTC. Translation: CASSSSGDNYGYTF.

The rearrangement joins TRBV30 to TRBJ1-3, with D hard to call. Germline CDR1 reads GTSNPN; CDR2 reads SVGIG (reference sequence). CDR3 length equals 13 residues. The V end was cut by 0 bases, the J end by 6 bases, with 9 bases between. This CDR3 reads CAWSVSAENTIYF. The CDR3 DNA reads as TGTGCCTGGAGTGTTTCGGCGGAAAACACCATATATTTT.

This clonotype has only one observation. The V and J genes are TRBV7-7 and TRBJ2-7, with no clear D. Between the trimmed V and J ends, which lost 5 bases and 2 bases, there was a span of 10 bases. CDR3 length equals 13 residues. The V gene's germline CDR1 is SSHAT and CDR2 FNYEAQ (reference sequence). The CDR3: CASSHILPYEQYF. The DNA of the CDR3 is TGTGCCAGCAGCCACATACTTCCCTACGAGCAGTACTTC.

This chain uses TRBV28 with TRBJ1-1; 12 bases line up with TRBD1. This CDR3 has 17 residues. V shed 2 bases and J 5 bases; nucleotides not matched to a gene: 9. Germline V gives CDR1 MDHEN, CDR2 SYDVKM. CDR3 in DNA: TGTGCCAGCAGTTTAAGGCGCTCGGGACAGGGGGCGACTGAAGCTTTCTTT. This encodes CASSLRRSGQGATEAFF.